This T cell receptor beta chain was sequenced during a study of post-analysis software for immune sequencing data. Study observations and caveats: In patients, TRBV5-6, TRBV5-1 and TRBV20-1 belonged to about five TRBV segments found more frequently than in controls. Samples from one preparation batch, clustered by F measure, grouped strongly together.

The trim removed 6 bases at V and 1 base at J, leaving 11 bases unmatched. This CDR3 comprises 16 residues. The germline V gene has CDR1 KGHSH and CDR2 LQKENI. The TCR beta cDNA libraries carried unique molecular identifiers. Starting from around 0.96 to 9.9 million T cells, the study yielded a few hundred thousand cDNA molecules. Via MiXCR, TCRdb re-called the PCR reads, giving one row per CDR3 protein. The sample has about 430,000 distinct CDR3 sequences; 39% are singletons. A remark on this clonotype: Antigen specificity is unknown.

The J gene is TRBJ1-1, the V gene TRBV18; 7 bases agree with TRBD1. This receptor was taken from a girl aged 2 to 10 with multiple sclerosis. Specimen: blood. The CDR3 DNA reads as TGTGCCAGCTCCCCGTTGCCGGGACAGTCGAACACTGAAGCTTTCTTT. It translates to CASSPLPGQSNTEAFF.